Following are 9 T cell receptor beta chains from one sample sequenced in a study of T-cell reconstitution after alpha-beta-depleted transplantation in children. Researchers prepared the TCRbeta library using unique molecular identifiers, the study reports. MiXCR was run by TCRdb on the PCR reads, yielding one entry per CDR3 protein. This table has 140,000 or so distinct CDR3 sequences, more than 8% appearing once. Source: PBMCs, mostly from graft donor cells, taken 180 days after TCRalphabeta/CD19-depleted stem cell transplant. The source of these receptors is a female patient younger than 10 who had a stem cell transplant for congenital amegakaryocytic thrombocytopenia, so the T cells may come from the graft donor.

This clonotype came up a few times. The V call is TRBV25-1, the J call TRBJ1-4, with 7 bases identical to TRBD1. This CDR3 has 14 amino acids. Germline CDR1 and CDR2: MGHDK and SYGVNS. V was pared by 4 bases and J by 4 bases, with 3 bases of the junction left unmatched. CDR3 nucleotide sequence: TGTGCCAGCAGTGTCAGGGGGGATAATGAAAAACTGTTTTTT. Residues: CASSVRGDNEKLFF.

The chain carries TRBV7-9 and TRBJ1-1; no definite D call. Trimming removed 4 bases at V and 3 bases at J, with 9 bases between. Germline assignment: CDR1 SEHNR and CDR2 FQNEAQ (reference sequence). The CDR3 has 13 amino acids. The CDR3 DNA reads TGTGCCAGCAGCTCAGATCCGGACACTGAAGCTTTCTTT. This translates into CASSSDPDTEAFF.

The chain is built from TRBV19 and TRBJ2-1; 11 positions match TRBD2. The junction had 14 bases not matched to a gene; V was cut back by 5 bases and J by 11 bases. CDR1 and CDR2 (germline): LNHDA, SQIVND (reference sequence). The CDR3 totals 16 residues. CDR3 in amino acids: CASSVTGLAASTKQFF. As DNA, the CDR3 is TGTGCCAGTAGTGTAACGGGACTAGCGGCGAGTACGAAGCAGTTCTTC.

This clonotype has a single count. The rearrangement uses TRBV19 and TRBJ2-3, with 7 bases that match TRBD2. Germline lookup yields CDR1 LNHDA and CDR2 SQIVND (reference sequence). The CDR3 runs 14 residues. J lost 1 base, V lost 8 bases, and 6 bases had no gene match. The CDR3 nucleotides read TGTGCCAGTGAAGCGGGGTCTGGCACAGATACGCAGTATTTT. Protein product: CASEAGSGTDTQYF. Using reference TRBV19 and TRBJ2-3 for the parts outside the CDR3, the full variable domain is DGGITQSPKYLFRKEGQNVTLSCEQNLNHDAMYWYRQDPGQGLRLIYYSQIVNDFQKGDIAEGYSVSREKKESFPLTVTSAQKNPTAFYLCASEAGSGTDTQYFGPGTRLTVL.

There are many counts of this clonotype. The chain uses TRBV15 and TRBJ2-1; no reliable D call. Trimming stripped 0 bases from V and 0 bases from J, with 9 bases between. The CDR3 consists of 16 residues. Germline CDR1 reads LNHNV; CDR2 reads YYDKDF (reference sequence). As DNA, the CDR3 is TGTGCCACCAGCAGAGATGACGGCTTCTCCTACAATGAGCAGTTCTTC. Amino acids: CATSRDDGFSYNEQFF.

This clonotype was found many times. This rearrangement joins TRBV28 to TRBJ1-1; no clear D gene. V gave up 2 bases and J gave up 1 base, with 8 bases separating them. This CDR3 is 14 amino acids long. CDR1 is MDHEN and CDR2 is SYDVKM in the germline V gene. CDR3 DNA: TGTGCCAGCAGTTTACGTGGACGGAACACTGAAGCTTTCTTT. Its translation: CASSLRGRNTEAFF.

This clonotype was observed at least ten times. The rearrangement uses TRBV10-3 and TRBJ1-1, with no clear D. The CDR3 loop spans 14 amino acids. V shed 10 bases and J shed 0 bases, with 15 bases lying between them. CDR1 and CDR2 (germline): ENHRY, SYGVKD. CDR3: CATKQNTMNTEAFF. The CDR3 DNA reads TGTGCCACCAAACAGAATACCATGAACACTGAAGCTTTCTTT.

The sample holds a few counts of this clonotype. The chain joins TRBV12-3 or TRBV12-4 to TRBJ2-3; 7 bases map to TRBD2. V was clipped by 5 bases and J by 6 bases; unmatched bases: 14. The CDR3 runs 16 residues. The CDR3 loop reads CASSTQRGRPRDTQYF. CDR3 bases: TGTGCCAGCAGTACCCAGCGGGGCCGTCCCAGGGATACGCAGTATTTT.

The chain uses TRBV7-9 and TRBJ1-1; D gene uncertain. Per germline, CDR1 SEHNR and CDR2 FQNEAQ (reference sequence). The CDR3 has 15 amino acids. V lost 5 bases to trimming and J lost 1 base, with 14 bases between them. CDR3 DNA: TGTGCCAGCAGCCAACCTCCGGGCGAGAACACTGAAGCTTTCTTT. Translating gives CASSQPPGENTEAFF.